This is a list of T cell receptor beta chains from one sample in a study of blood T cell repertoires in COVID-19. Repertoires were generated with immunoSEQ multiplex PCR, while TCRdb's copy carries only in-frame clones and drops some. The sample contains some 200,000 clones, roughly 80% of which appear only once. The sequenced sample was peripheral blood. The receptors originated from a woman aged 55 to 70 with acute or convalescent COVID-19. The CDR3 runs from the conserved cysteine through the conserved F or W. D genes are given only for firm matches. Clone sizes are given selectively: once, few, many, or a class where the clone is expanded.

TRBJ1-5	TRBD1	TRBV19	-	CASSVQGWSDQPQHF	TGTGCCAGTAGCGTACAGGGGTGGAGTGATCAGCCCCAGCATTTT
TRBJ2-5	TRBD2	TRBV3-1/TRBV3-2	-	CASSLPAGGEETQYF	TGTGCCAGCAGCCTACCGGCGGGGGGGGAAGAGACCCAGTACTTC
TRBJ2-3	TRBD2	TRBV5-8	once	CASSYGLASDTQYF	TGTGCCAGCAGCTACGGACTAGCTTCAGATACGCAGTATTTT
TRBJ1-1	-	TRBV6-5	-	CATTKEASLGPEAFF	TGTGCCACCACCAAAGAGGCATCCCTCGGCCCTGAAGCTTTCTTT
TRBJ1-4	-	TRBV4-2	-	CASSQEVLGGGEKLFF	TGTGCCAGCAGCCAAGAAGTATTGGGGGGAGGTGAAAAACTGTTTTTT
TRBJ1-1	TRBD1	TRBV5-1	-	CASSRDSTGGTEAFF	TGCGCCAGCAGCCGGGACAGCACGGGGGGGACTGAAGCTTTCTTT
TRBJ2-1	TRBD2	TRBV7-9	-	CASNLAGGPNEQFF	TGTGCCAGCAACCTAGCGGGGGGGCCGAATGAGCAGTTCTTC
TRBJ2-5	TRBD1	TRBV5-1	-	CASSVDRGLLETQYF	TGCGCCAGCAGCGTGGACAGGGGCCTCCTGGAGACCCAGTACTTC
TRBJ2-1	-	TRBV2	-	CASSGGSLVGEQFF	TGTGCCAGCAGTGGAGGCTCCCTAGTGGGTGAGCAGTTCTTC
TRBJ2-7	-	TRBV28	-	CAWGQIYEQYF	TGTGCATGGGGGCAGATTTACGAGCAGTACTTC
TRBJ1-5	-	TRBV9	-	CASSRDTNQPQHF	TGTGCCAGCAGCCGGGACACCAATCAGCCCCAGCATTTT
TRBJ1-1	-	TRBV5-6	-	CASSWRLNTEAFF	TGTGCCAGCAGCTGGAGATTGAACACTGAAGCTTTCTTT
TRBJ2-1	-	TRBV12-3/TRBV12-4	-	CASSPPVGEQFF	TGTGCCAGCAGCCCCCCCGTCGGGGAGCAGTTCTTC
TRBJ1-1	-	TRBV28	-	CASRSQGGALNTEAFF	TGTGCCAGCAGGTCTCAGGGTGGGGCCTTGAACACTGAAGCTTTCTTT
TRBJ1-2	TRBD1	TRBV2	-	CASSTDRGLYGYTF	TGTGCCAGCAGTACGGACAGGGGGCTCTATGGCTACACCTTC
TRBJ1-6	-	TRBV30	-	CACLGPTGSNSPLHF	TGTGCCTGCCTGGGGCCCACAGGGAGTAATTCACCCCTCCACTTT
TRBJ2-7	-	TRBV5-6	-	CASSRIRGYEQYF	TGTGCCAGCAGCCGCATAAGAGGTTACGAGCAGTACTTC
TRBJ2-7	-	TRBV6-5	-	CASSYLTGGLYEQYF	TGTGCCAGCAGTTACCTTACGGGGGGCCTTTACGAGCAGTACTTC
TRBJ2-7	TRBD2	TRBV3-1/TRBV3-2	-	CASSLTSGDYEQYF	TGTGCCAGCAGCCTCACTAGCGGGGACTACGAGCAGTACTTC
TRBJ2-1	TRBD2	TRBV29-1	once	CSVSGGGEQFF	TGCAGCGTTTCGGGGGGTGGTGAGCAGTTCTTC
TRBJ2-5	-	TRBV3-1/TRBV3-2	-	CASSPLDRSRETQYF	TGTGCCAGCAGCCCGTTAGACAGATCTCGAGAGACCCAGTACTTC
TRBJ1-1	TRBD1	TRBV6-5	-	CASSPGTANTEAFF	TGTGCCAGCAGCCCCGGGACAGCGAACACTGAAGCTTTCTTT
TRBJ1-2	TRBD1	TRBV7-2	-	CASSTLDRKVYGYTF	TGTGCCAGCAGCACCTTGGACAGGAAGGTCTATGGCTACACCTTC
TRBJ2-1	-	TRBV7-8	-	CASSLSWTHSDEQFF	TGTGCCAGCAGCTTATCTTGGACTCACTCCGATGAGCAGTTCTTC
TRBJ1-2	-	TRBV2	once	CASRARRQANYGYTF	TGTGCCAGCAGGGCCCGACGACAAGCAAACTATGGCTACACCTTC
TRBJ2-3	TRBD2	TRBV19	once	CASSPRILAGRRADTQYF	TGTGCCAGTAGTCCCCGGATCCTAGCGGGGAGACGCGCCGATACGCAGTATTTT
TRBJ2-7	TRBD2	TRBV18	-	CASSPTSGVSSYEQYF	TGTGCCAGCTCACCAACTAGCGGGGTGAGCTCCTACGAGCAGTACTTC
TRBJ1-3	-	TRBV21-1	few	CANKGGSGNTIYF	TGTGCCAACAAGGGGGGGTCTGGAAACACCATATATTTT
TRBJ1-2	-	TRBV10-2	-	CASSDSPQGYTF	TGCGCCAGCAGTGACAGTCCTCAAGGCTACACCTTC
TRBJ2-3	TRBD1	TRBV7-3	-	CASSTTGDDTQYF	TGTGCCAGCAGCACCACAGGGGACGATACGCAGTATTTT
TRBJ1-1	-	TRBV13	-	CASSRQWTEAFF	TGTGCCAGCAGCCGCCAGTGGACTGAAGCTTTCTTT
TRBJ1-5	-	TRBV20-1	once	CSASLGSDRQNQPQHF	TGCAGTGCTAGTTTGGGAAGCGACAGACAAAATCAGCCCCAGCATTTT
TRBJ2-5	TRBD1	TRBV5-8	-	CASTRRQGNQETQYF	TGTGCCAGCACCCGGCGACAGGGTAACCAAGAGACCCAGTACTTC
TRBJ2-7	-	TRBV4-1	-	CASSQDPSGTTLSEQYF	TGCGCCAGCAGCCAAGATCCTTCAGGCACCACCCTTTCCGAGCAGTACTTC
TRBJ2-5	TRBD2	TRBV4-3	once	CASSQEPTSGATQYF	TGCGCCAGCAGCCAAGAGCCCACTAGCGGGGCGACCCAGTACTTC
TRBJ1-5	TRBD1	TRBV7-8	-	CASSPHRDRVNQPQHF	TGTGCCAGCAGCCCCCATCGGGACAGGGTAAATCAGCCCCAGCATTTT
TRBJ1-6	-	TRBV2	-	CAGLRQNSYNSPLHF	TGTGCCGGCCTCCGACAGAACTCCTATAATTCACCCCTCCACTTT
TRBJ1-1	TRBD1	TRBV7-9	-	CASSHPGQGVAEAFF	TGTGCCAGCAGCCACCCGGGACAGGGGGTTGCTGAAGCTTTCTTT
TRBJ1-6	-	TRBV30	-	CAWRREANNSPLHF	TGTGCCTGGAGGAGGGAGGCTAATAATTCACCCCTCCACTTT
TRBJ1-1	-	TRBV3-1/TRBV3-2	-	CASSQRGQTTEAFF	TGTGCCAGCAGCCAAAGAGGGCAGACAACTGAAGCTTTCTTT
TRBJ2-5	TRBD2	TRBV5-4	once	CASSLPGLQETQYF	TGTGCCAGCAGCTTACCGGGACTACAAGAGACCCAGTACTTC
TRBJ1-1	-	TRBV19	-	CASSMYKGVTEAFF	TGTGCCAGTAGTATGTATAAGGGAGTCACTGAAGCTTTCTTT
TRBJ1-2	-	TRBV5-1	-	CASSSDIGVNYGYTF	TGCGCCAGCAGCTCGGACATTGGGGTAAACTATGGCTACACCTTC
TRBJ2-2	TRBD1	TRBV5-1	-	CASRPGTGYTGELFF	TGCGCCAGCAGACCCGGGACAGGTTATACCGGGGAGCTGTTTTTT
TRBJ1-2	TRBD1	TRBV18	few	CASSMDRGDGYTF	TGTGCCAGCTCCATGGACAGGGGAGACGGCTACACCTTC
TRBJ2-2	-	TRBV10-3	-	CAISRLPSGDTGELFF	TGTGCCATCAGTCGCCTCCCTTCAGGGGACACCGGGGAGCTGTTTTTT
TRBJ1-3	-	TRBV6-5	-	CASSYGVPGNTIYF	TGTGCCAGCAGTTACGGAGTCCCTGGAAACACCATATATTTT
TRBJ2-5	-	TRBV20-1	-	CSASGLGSGLATQETQYF	TGCAGTGCTAGTGGCTTGGGGTCTGGGCTAGCGACGCAAGAGACCCAGTACTTC
TRBJ2-5	-	TRBV5-8	-	CASSQGPGVQETQYF	TGTGCCAGCAGCCAAGGCCCAGGGGTCCAAGAGACCCAGTACTTC
TRBJ2-5	-	TRBV4-1	-	CASSQDPPGNIQETQYF	TGCGCCAGCAGCCAAGATCCTCCAGGGAACATTCAAGAGACCCAGTACTTC
TRBJ1-2	TRBD1	TRBV5-4	-	CASRDRVRTGYTF	TGTGCCAGCAGAGACAGGGTGCGAACTGGCTACACCTTC
TRBJ1-6	-	TRBV9	once	CASSRRAQNSPLHF	TGTGCCAGCAGTCGCAGGGCACAAAATTCACCCCTCCACTTT
TRBJ1-2	-	TRBV13	once	CASSKRFAYGYTF	TGTGCCAGCAGCAAACGGTTCGCCTATGGCTACACCTTC
TRBJ1-3	TRBD1	TRBV2	-	CASSQEGGFVGNTIYF	TGTGCCAGCAGTCAAGAAGGGGGCTTCGTTGGAAACACCATATATTTT
TRBJ1-2	TRBD1	TRBV7-3	-	CASSAHSGTGVVGYGYTF	TGTGCCAGCAGCGCCCACTCCGGGACAGGGGTCGTTGGCTATGGCTACACCTTC
TRBJ2-5	TRBD1	TRBV28	-	CASSLRGRGETQYF	TGTGCCAGCAGTTTAAGGGGGCGCGGGGAGACCCAGTACTTC
TRBJ1-1	-	TRBV7-2	-	CASSLDRVGEAFF	TGTGCCAGCAGCTTAGACAGGGTGGGTGAAGCTTTCTTT